Listed below are T cell receptor beta chains from one sample, sequenced in a study of T cells after posttransplantation cyclophosphamide. Sequencing was performed with immunoSEQ multiplex PCR; in TCRdb, only in-frame clones are kept and a portion is missing. Here the sample spans under 8,500 clones, over 70% being singletons. Sequencing was performed on PBMCs, taken 1,400 to 1,500 days after allogeneic stem cell transplant with posttransplant cyclophosphamide. Receptor source: a male patient between 25 and 40 years old who received an allogeneic stem cell transplant from a related donor, was CMV-positive, and had acute GVHD only. Some T cells may be the graft donor's. CDR3s include the opening cysteine and the closing phenylalanine or tryptophan. D genes are given only for firm matches.

CDR3 DNA: TGTGCCAGCAGTTATAGGAGGGTGAACTATGGCTACACCTTC
CDR3 protein: CASSYRRVNYGYTF
V gene: TRBV6-5
D gene: NA
J gene: TRBJ1-2

CDR3 DNA: TGCAGCGTTGGGGGGACTAGCGGTAGCACAGATACGCAGTATTTT
CDR3 protein: CSVGGTSGSTDTQYF
V gene: TRBV29-1
D gene: TRBD2
J gene: TRBJ2-3

CDR3 DNA: TGTGCCAGCAGTTGGTGGAAACAGGATACGCAGTATTTT
CDR3 protein: CASSWWKQDTQYF
V gene: TRBV7-2
D gene: NA
J gene: TRBJ2-3

CDR3 DNA: TGCAGTGCTAGATCGGGGTACGGCTACACCTTC
CDR3 protein: CSARSGYGYTF
V gene: TRBV20-1
D gene: NA
J gene: TRBJ1-2

CDR3 DNA: TGTGCCAGCAGCCCCCGCGGGGTGCGCACTGAAGCTTTCTTT
CDR3 protein: CASSPRGVRTEAFF
V gene: TRBV7-2
D gene: NA
J gene: TRBJ1-1

CDR3 DNA: TGTGCCAGCAGTAGAAGACAGGCGTTATGGGATACGCAGTATTTT
CDR3 protein: CASSRRQALWDTQYF
V gene: TRBV27
D gene: NA
J gene: TRBJ2-3

CDR3 DNA: TGTGCCAGCAGTCCCGGACTAAATACAGATACGCAGTATTTT
CDR3 protein: CASSPGLNTDTQYF
V gene: TRBV27
D gene: NA
J gene: TRBJ2-3

CDR3 DNA: TGTGCCTCTCGGGGGACTAATTACAATGAGCAGTTCTTC
CDR3 protein: CASRGTNYNEQFF
V gene: TRBV2
D gene: TRBD2
J gene: TRBJ2-1

CDR3 DNA: TGTGCCGGCAGCCAAGATCTAAGATACGAGCAGTACTTC
CDR3 protein: CAGSQDLRYEQYF
V gene: TRBV4-2
D gene: NA
J gene: TRBJ2-7

CDR3 DNA: TGTGCCAGCAGCAAAAGGCAAACCGGGACTAGCGGCGGGGAGTACGAGCAGTACTTC
CDR3 protein: CASSKRQTGTSGGEYEQYF
V gene: TRBV21-1
D gene: NA
J gene: TRBJ2-7

CDR3 DNA: TGTGCCAGCAGCCCTGCGGGGGTCTCCGGGGAGCTGTTTTTT
CDR3 protein: CASSPAGVSGELFF
V gene: TRBV9
D gene: TRBD2
J gene: TRBJ2-2

CDR3 DNA: TGTGCCAGCAGCTCCGGGGACTCTGGAAACACCATATATTTT
CDR3 protein: CASSSGDSGNTIYF
V gene: TRBV7-9
D gene: NA
J gene: TRBJ1-3

CDR3 DNA: TGTGCCAGTAGTATACAGGCGAAGGAACTGTTTTTT
CDR3 protein: CASSIQAKELFF
V gene: TRBV19
D gene: NA
J gene: TRBJ1-4

CDR3 DNA: TGTGCCAGCAGCCCTGGGTTAGGGGCCCATTCACCCCTCCACTTT
CDR3 protein: CASSPGLGAHSPLHF
V gene: TRBV7-9
D gene: NA
J gene: TRBJ1-6

CDR3 DNA: TGTGCCAGCAGAGAACGACAGGGATGGAAAGAGACCCAGTACTTC
CDR3 protein: CASRERQGWKETQYF
V gene: TRBV5-8
D gene: TRBD1
J gene: TRBJ2-5

CDR3 DNA: TGTGCCAGCAGCTTACTGGGGGCGAACACTGAAGCTTTCTTT
CDR3 protein: CASSLLGANTEAFF
V gene: TRBV7-2
D gene: NA
J gene: TRBJ1-1

CDR3 DNA: TGTGCCTGGAGCAGGGCTTTCTATGGCTACACCTTC
CDR3 protein: CAWSRAFYGYTF
V gene: TRBV30
D gene: NA
J gene: TRBJ1-2

CDR3 DNA: TGTGCCAGCAGCTTTAGGCTTGGCGGGAACACTGAAGCTTTCTTT
CDR3 protein: CASSFRLGGNTEAFF
V gene: TRBV11-2
D gene: NA
J gene: TRBJ1-1